These T cell receptor beta chains were read from a single sample in a study of blood T cell repertoires in COVID-19. Libraries were prepared by immunoSEQ multiplex PCR; TCRdb keeps only in-frame clonotypes and omits some of them. The table shows around 140,000 clones, with around 88% occurring only once. Sequencing input: peripheral blood. The receptors were gathered from a man in his fifties or sixties with active or convalescent COVID-19. The CDR3 runs from the conserved cysteine through the conserved F or W. Fields, in order: D gene, V gene, clone size, J gene, CDR3 DNA, CDR3 protein. D genes are given only for firm matches. The size of a clone is reported for some rows only, either as once, few or many, or as a class for expanded clones.

-	TRBV5-8	-	TRBJ2-1	TGTGCCAGCAGCCCTAAAACTCGACTTTACAATGAGCAGTTCTTC	CASSPKTRLYNEQFF
-	TRBV25-1	-	TRBJ1-5	TGTGCAACGCAGGGGATTGGCAATCAGCCCCAGCATTTT	CATQGIGNQPQHF
-	TRBV10-1	-	TRBJ2-1	TGCGCCAGCAGACAAAAACTCAGCGGATCCTACAATGAGCAGTTCTTC	CASRQKLSGSYNEQFF
-	TRBV7-8	-	TRBJ1-1	TGTGCCAGCAGCTTAGCGATGAGATCGAACACTGAAGCTTTCTTT	CASSLAMRSNTEAFF
TRBD1	TRBV3-1/TRBV3-2	-	TRBJ1-2	TGTGCCAGCAGCCGGTCTGGGGGACAGCCCCTTTATGGCTACACCTTC	CASSRSGGQPLYGYTF
TRBD2	TRBV7-2	-	TRBJ2-7	TGTGCCAGCAGCGGGAACAGCGGGGGGTACGAGCAGTACTTC	CASSGNSGGYEQYF
TRBD2	TRBV7-6	-	TRBJ2-3	TGTGCCAGCAGCTTAGGGACTAGGGATACGCAGTATTTT	CASSLGTRDTQYF
TRBD1	TRBV27	-	TRBJ1-1	TGTGCCAGCAGTTTAATTCGGAGACAGGGTACGACTTTCTTT	CASSLIRRQGTTFF
TRBD2	TRBV5-4	-	TRBJ2-5	TGTGCCAGCAGCTGGTTAGCGGGAGCCTCAGAGACCCAGTACTTC	CASSWLAGASETQYF
TRBD1	TRBV6-5	-	TRBJ1-2	TGTGCCAGCAGTCCAACAGGGGGCTTTGGCTACACCTTC	CASSPTGGFGYTF
-	TRBV27	-	TRBJ2-7	TGTGCCAGCAGTTTTCGGCTAGCAGCCACCTACGAGCAGTACTTC	CASSFRLAATYEQYF
-	TRBV28	-	TRBJ1-2	TGTGCCAGCAGGCGCAGCATTTCAGGGAACTATGGCTACACCTTC	CASRRSISGNYGYTF
-	TRBV24-1	-	TRBJ1-4	TGTGCCACCAGTGATTCAGGGTTGGCTAATGAAAAACTGTTTTTT	CATSDSGLANEKLFF
TRBD1	TRBV6-1	-	TRBJ1-2	TGTGCCAGCAGTGAGCCGGACAGGGTCAGTGGCTACACCTTC	CASSEPDRVSGYTF
-	TRBV3-1/TRBV3-2	-	TRBJ1-4	TGTGCCAGCAGCCCACGACAGCTAGCAACTAATGAAAAACTGTTTTTT	CASSPRQLATNEKLFF
-	TRBV12-3/TRBV12-4	-	TRBJ2-7	TGTGCCAGCAGCCCGGGGTTACACGAGCAGTACTTC	CASSPGLHEQYF
-	TRBV5-1	-	TRBJ2-5	TGCGCCAGCAGCTCCGCAGGGCGAGAGACCCAGTACTTC	CASSSAGRETQYF
TRBD2	TRBV4-2	-	TRBJ2-3	TGTGCCAGCAGCCAAGAGCCCCTAGCGGGGGGGCGGAGCACAGATACGCAGTATTTT	CASSQEPLAGGRSTDTQYF
-	TRBV6-1	-	TRBJ1-5	TGTGCCAGCAGTGAACTTGGCAGTTATAGCAATCAGCCCCAGCATTTT	CASSELGSYSNQPQHF
-	TRBV5-4	few	TRBJ2-2	TGTGCCAGCAGCTTCTTTAGCTCCGGGGAGCTGTTTTTT	CASSFFSSGELFF
-	TRBV28	-	TRBJ2-7	TGTGCCAGCAGTTTACAGGGTTCTGCCTACGAGCAGTACTTC	CASSLQGSAYEQYF
TRBD2	TRBV4-1	-	TRBJ2-1	TGCGCCAGCAGCCAACGACTAGCGGGGGTCAATGAGCAGTTCTTC	CASSQRLAGVNEQFF
-	TRBV5-4	-	TRBJ1-2	TGTGCCAGCAGCTTGTCCGCGAACTATGGCTACACCTTC	CASSLSANYGYTF
TRBD2	TRBV12-3/TRBV12-4	-	TRBJ2-3	TGTGCCAGCAGCGGGAGGGCCCCAGATACGCAGTATTTT	CASSGRAPDTQYF
TRBD1	TRBV7-2	-	TRBJ1-4	TGTGCCAGCAGCTCCGACAGGGAAGTTCACGAAAAACTGTTTTTT	CASSSDREVHEKLFF